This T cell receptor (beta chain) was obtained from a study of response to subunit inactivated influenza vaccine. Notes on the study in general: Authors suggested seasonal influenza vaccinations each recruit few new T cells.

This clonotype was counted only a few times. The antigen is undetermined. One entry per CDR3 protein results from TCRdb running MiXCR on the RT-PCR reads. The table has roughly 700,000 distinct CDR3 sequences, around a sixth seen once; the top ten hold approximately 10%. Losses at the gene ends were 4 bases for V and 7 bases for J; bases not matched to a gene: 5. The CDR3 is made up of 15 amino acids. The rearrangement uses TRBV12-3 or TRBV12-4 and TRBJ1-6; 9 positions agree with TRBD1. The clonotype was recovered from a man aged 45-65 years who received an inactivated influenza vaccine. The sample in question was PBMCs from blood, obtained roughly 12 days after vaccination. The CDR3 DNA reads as TGTGCCAGCAGTTCCCGACAGGGGGGCAATTCACCCCTCCACTTT. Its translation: CASSSRQGGNSPLHF.